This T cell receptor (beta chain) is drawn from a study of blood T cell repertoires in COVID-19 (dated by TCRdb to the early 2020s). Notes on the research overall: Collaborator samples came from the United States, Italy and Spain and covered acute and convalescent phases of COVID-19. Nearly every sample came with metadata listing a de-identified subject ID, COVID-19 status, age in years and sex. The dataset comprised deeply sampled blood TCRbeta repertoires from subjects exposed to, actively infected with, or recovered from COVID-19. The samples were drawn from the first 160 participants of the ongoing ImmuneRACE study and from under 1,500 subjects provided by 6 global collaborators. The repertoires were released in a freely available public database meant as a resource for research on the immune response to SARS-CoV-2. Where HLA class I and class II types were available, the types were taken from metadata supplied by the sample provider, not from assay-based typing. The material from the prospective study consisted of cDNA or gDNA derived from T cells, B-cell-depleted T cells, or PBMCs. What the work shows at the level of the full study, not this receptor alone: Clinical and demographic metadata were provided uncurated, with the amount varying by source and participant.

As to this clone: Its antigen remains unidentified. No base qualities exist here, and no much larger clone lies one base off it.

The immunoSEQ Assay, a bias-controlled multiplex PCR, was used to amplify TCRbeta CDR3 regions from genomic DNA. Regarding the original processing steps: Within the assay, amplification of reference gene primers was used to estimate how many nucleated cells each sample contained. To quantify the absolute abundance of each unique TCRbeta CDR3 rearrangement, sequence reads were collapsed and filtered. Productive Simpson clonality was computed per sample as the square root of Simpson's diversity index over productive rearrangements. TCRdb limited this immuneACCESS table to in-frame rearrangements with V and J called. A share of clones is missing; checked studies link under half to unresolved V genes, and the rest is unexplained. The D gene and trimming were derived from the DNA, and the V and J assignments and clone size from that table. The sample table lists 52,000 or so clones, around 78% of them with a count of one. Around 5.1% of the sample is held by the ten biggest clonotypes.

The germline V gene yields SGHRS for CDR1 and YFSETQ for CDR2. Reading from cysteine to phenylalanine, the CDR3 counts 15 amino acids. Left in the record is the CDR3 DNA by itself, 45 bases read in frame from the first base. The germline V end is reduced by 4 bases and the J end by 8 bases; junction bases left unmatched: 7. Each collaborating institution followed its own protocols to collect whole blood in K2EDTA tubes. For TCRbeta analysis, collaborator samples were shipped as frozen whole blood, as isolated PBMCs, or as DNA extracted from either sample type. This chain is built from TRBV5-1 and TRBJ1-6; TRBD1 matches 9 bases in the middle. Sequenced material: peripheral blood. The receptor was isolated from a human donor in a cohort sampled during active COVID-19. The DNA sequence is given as TGCGCCAGCAGCCGTACAGGGGGCCAGGATTCACCCCTCCACTTT. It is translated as CASSRTGGQDSPLHF.